Listed below are T cell receptor beta chains from one sample, sequenced in a study of blood T cell repertoires in COVID-19. Produced via immunoSEQ multiplex PCR; TCRdb's table is partial and in-frame only. The repertoire holds about 93,000 clones, with 75% to 90% as singletons. Sequenced sample: peripheral blood. The receptors derive from a human donor with active COVID-19. The donor label of this sample is uncertain. Both conserved end residues are part of each CDR3. The D gene is left open where the match is weak. Expanded clones are given a class, and other clones once, few, many or no size at all.

TRBV5-1,TRBD1,-,TRBJ2-5,TGCGCCAGCAGCCTCTCGGTAGGGACAGGTGAGACCCAGTACTTC,CASSLSVGTGETQYF
TRBV4-2,TRBD1,once,TRBJ1-5,TGTGCCAGCAGCCTTCGGGACAGGGGCAATCAGCCCCAGCATTTT,CASSLRDRGNQPQHF
TRBV7-2,TRBD1,-,TRBJ1-2,TGTGCCAGCAGCTTAGTTACAGGGGGCAATGGCTACACCTTC,CASSLVTGGNGYTF
TRBV28,-,-,TRBJ2-7,TGTGCCAGCAGAGGGGTCCACGAGCAGTACTTC,CASRGVHEQYF
TRBV4-1,TRBD1,-,TRBJ1-1,TGCGCCAGCAGCCAACCAAGGGGGCGGGAGAACACTGAAGCTTTCTTT,CASSQPRGRENTEAFF
TRBV19,TRBD1,medium-sized,TRBJ2-2,TGTGCCAGTAGCCGAGGACAGGGCCTGAACACCGGGGAGCTGTTTTTT,CASSRGQGLNTGELFF
TRBV9,TRBD1,-,TRBJ2-3,TGTGCCAGCACCAATGCACAGGGGAGCACAGATACGCAGTATTTT,CASTNAQGSTDTQYF
TRBV24-1,TRBD2,-,TRBJ2-1,TGTGCCACCATGGGCGGGGGGGCCTCTTGGAACAATGAGCAGTTCTTC,CATMGGGASWNNEQFF
TRBV5-6,-,-,TRBJ2-2,TGTGCCAGCAGCTTGGGTAACAGGTACCCGAACACCGGGGAGCTGTTTTTT,CASSLGNRYPNTGELFF
TRBV19,TRBD1,-,TRBJ2-7,TGTGCCAGTAGTATTCAGGGACAGGGGTACACCTACGAGCAGTACTTC,CASSIQGQGYTYEQYF
TRBV6-6,-,-,TRBJ2-1,TGTGCCAGCAGTTACCGGGGGATTGAGCAGTTCTTC,CASSYRGIEQFF
TRBV5-6,-,-,TRBJ2-2,TGTGCCAGCAGCTTGTTTAGCGGCGCGAACACCGGGGAGCTGTTTTTT,CASSLFSGANTGELFF
TRBV7-3,TRBD2,-,TRBJ2-1,TGTGCCAGCAGCTTAACCTGGACTAGCGGGGGGGCCGTTGAGCAGTTCTTC,CASSLTWTSGGAVEQFF
TRBV11-2,-,few,TRBJ2-1,TGTGCCAGCAGCTTATATGCAGGGGCGGGCAATGAGCAGTTCTTC,CASSLYAGAGNEQFF
TRBV12-3/TRBV12-4,-,-,TRBJ1-2,TGTGCCAGCAGTCGCACAAGACAGTATGGCTACACCTTC,CASSRTRQYGYTF
TRBV10-3,-,-,TRBJ1-1,TGTGCCATCAGGGTGCACAGCCCATCACCTTTGAACACTGAAGCTTTCTTT,CAIRVHSPSPLNTEAFF
TRBV2,-,-,TRBJ1-2,TGTGCCAGCACTGAGGGAGAGGGTAACTATGGCTACACCTTC,CASTEGEGNYGYTF
TRBV28,-,-,TRBJ2-5,TGTGCCAGCAGTTTATCAGGCCTAGAGACCCAGTACTTC,CASSLSGLETQYF
TRBV29-1,-,-,TRBJ1-2,TGCAGCGTTGCTTATAACTATGGCTACACCTTC,CSVAYNYGYTF